A selection of T cell receptor beta chains follows, all from one sample in a study of type 1 regulatory T cells. From the reads, TCRdb called clonotypes with MiXCR, one entry per CDR3 protein. The sample yields about 100,000 distinct CDR3 sequences, roughly 28% seen once. The sequencing input was CD4+ T cells, either the whole sample or a sorted fraction (not recorded which). The source of these receptors is a human donor in good health. CDR3s include the opening cysteine and the closing phenylalanine or tryptophan. Fields, in order: clone size, D gene, CDR3 length, J gene, V gene, CDR3 protein, CDR3 DNA. The D gene is left open where the match is weak. Size values are once, few and many counts, or a class for expanded clones, and some rows have none.

clone_size: few
d_call: NA
cdr3_length: 14
j_call: TRBJ2-2
v_call: TRBV7-2
cdr3_aa: CASSPTLGTGELFF
cdr3_nt: TGTGCCAGCAGCCCGACGTTGGGTACCGGGGAGCTGTTTTTT

clone_size: NA
d_call: TRBD2
cdr3_length: 16
j_call: TRBJ2-3
v_call: TRBV25-1
cdr3_aa: CASSGRLAGVTDTQYF
cdr3_nt: TGTGCCAGCAGTGGACGACTAGCGGGAGTAACAGATACGCAGTATTTT

clone_size: few
d_call: NA
cdr3_length: 13
j_call: TRBJ2-7
v_call: TRBV20-1
cdr3_aa: CSASGLRSYEQYF
cdr3_nt: TGCAGTGCTAGCGGACTGCGCTCCTACGAGCAGTACTTC

clone_size: NA
d_call: TRBD1
cdr3_length: 15
j_call: TRBJ2-2
v_call: TRBV25-1
cdr3_aa: CVSSARDREGGELFF
cdr3_nt: TGTGTCAGCAGTGCCCGGGACAGGGAGGGCGGGGAGCTGTTTTTT

clone_size: few
d_call: NA
cdr3_length: 11
j_call: TRBJ2-7
v_call: TRBV23-1
cdr3_aa: CASRQVGEQYF
cdr3_nt: TGCGCCAGCAGACAGGTTGGCGAGCAGTACTTC

clone_size: NA
d_call: NA
cdr3_length: 12
j_call: TRBJ2-3
v_call: TRBV12-3/TRBV12-4
cdr3_aa: CASKKEADTQYF
cdr3_nt: TGTGCCAGCAAGAAAGAAGCAGATACGCAGTATTTT

clone_size: NA
d_call: TRBD2
cdr3_length: 17
j_call: TRBJ2-3
v_call: TRBV5-1
cdr3_aa: CASSARLAGVRTDTQYF
cdr3_nt: TGCGCCAGCAGCGCCCGACTTGCGGGAGTGCGGACAGATACGCAGTATTTT

clone_size: NA
d_call: NA
cdr3_length: 16
j_call: TRBJ2-7
v_call: TRBV5-5
cdr3_aa: CASSNVVWEDHYEQYF
cdr3_nt: TGTGCCAGCAGCAATGTCGTTTGGGAAGATCACTACGAGCAGTACTTC

clone_size: NA
d_call: NA
cdr3_length: 13
j_call: TRBJ2-7
v_call: TRBV16
cdr3_aa: CASRRGQIAEQYF
cdr3_nt: TGTGCCAGCAGAAGAGGTCAGATTGCTGAGCAGTACTTC

clone_size: few
d_call: NA
cdr3_length: 14
j_call: TRBJ2-3
v_call: TRBV20-1
cdr3_aa: CSATPLRAPDTQYF
cdr3_nt: TGCAGTGCTACCCCACTAAGGGCCCCAGATACGCAGTATTTT

clone_size: NA
d_call: TRBD2
cdr3_length: 15
j_call: TRBJ2-1
v_call: TRBV28
cdr3_aa: CASSILSGSKNEQFF
cdr3_nt: TGTGCCAGCAGTATTCTTAGCGGGAGCAAGAATGAGCAGTTCTTC

clone_size: NA
d_call: NA
cdr3_length: 18
j_call: TRBJ2-5
v_call: TRBV27
cdr3_aa: CASSLSFRARGKEETQYF
cdr3_nt: NA

clone_size: few
d_call: NA
cdr3_length: 12
j_call: TRBJ2-7
v_call: TRBV7-2
cdr3_aa: CASRTDSDEQYF
cdr3_nt: TGTGCCAGCAGGACTGACAGCGACGAGCAGTACTTC

clone_size: NA
d_call: NA
cdr3_length: 10
j_call: TRBJ1-5
v_call: TRBV7-9
cdr3_aa: CAVGSQPQHF
cdr3_nt: TGTGCAGTGGGGTCCCAGCCCCAGCATTTT

clone_size: NA
d_call: NA
cdr3_length: 14
j_call: TRBJ2-1
v_call: TRBV12-3/TRBV12-4
cdr3_aa: CASSLAVPRNEQFF
cdr3_nt: TGTGCCAGCAGTTTAGCGGTACCGCGGAATGAGCAGTTCTTC

clone_size: few
d_call: NA
cdr3_length: 16
j_call: TRBJ2-1
v_call: TRBV11-2
cdr3_aa: CASSFNLNQGQREQFF
cdr3_nt: TGTGCCAGCAGCTTCAATCTCAATCAGGGGCAGCGGGAGCAGTTCTTC

clone_size: NA
d_call: NA
cdr3_length: 12
j_call: TRBJ1-1
v_call: TRBV9
cdr3_aa: CASSVADTEAFF
cdr3_nt: TGTGCCAGCAGCGTAGCCGACACTGAAGCTTTCTTT

clone_size: NA
d_call: NA
cdr3_length: 14
j_call: TRBJ2-7
v_call: TRBV28
cdr3_aa: CASRDGTSSYEQYF
cdr3_nt: TGTGCCAGCCGAGACGGGACGAGCTCCTACGAGCAGTACTTC

clone_size: NA
d_call: NA
cdr3_length: 15
j_call: TRBJ1-5
v_call: TRBV7-8
cdr3_aa: CASSPSGGLNQPQHF
cdr3_nt: TGTGCCAGCAGCCCGTCCGGGGGACTCAATCAGCCCCAGCATTTT

clone_size: NA
d_call: NA
cdr3_length: 15
j_call: TRBJ2-2
v_call: TRBV7-3
cdr3_aa: CASSPRASNTGELFF
cdr3_nt: TGTGCCAGCAGCCCGCGGGCCTCGAACACCGGGGAGCTGTTTTTT

clone_size: NA
d_call: TRBD2
cdr3_length: 17
j_call: TRBJ2-3
v_call: TRBV20-1
cdr3_aa: CSASSGRGGLNTDTQYF
cdr3_nt: TGCAGTGCTAGTAGCGGGAGAGGGGGGTTGAACACAGATACGCAGTATTTT

clone_size: NA
d_call: NA
cdr3_length: 14
j_call: TRBJ2-7
v_call: TRBV3-1
cdr3_aa: CASSQGGLPHEQYF
cdr3_nt: TGTGCCAGCAGCCAGGGCGGCCTTCCCCACGAGCAGTACTTC

clone_size: few
d_call: NA
cdr3_length: 14
j_call: TRBJ2-7
v_call: TRBV7-2
cdr3_aa: CASSLGSTIYEQYF
cdr3_nt: TGTGCCAGCAGCTTGGGGTCGACAATCTACGAGCAGTACTTC

clone_size: few
d_call: NA
cdr3_length: 14
j_call: TRBJ1-4
v_call: TRBV7-2
cdr3_aa: CASSFGATNEKLFF
cdr3_nt: TGTGCCAGCAGCTTTGGAGCAACTAATGAAAAACTGTTTTTT

clone_size: NA
d_call: NA
cdr3_length: 15
j_call: TRBJ2-7
v_call: TRBV5-1
cdr3_aa: CASSLDFSGSGEQYF
cdr3_nt: TGCGCCAGCAGCTTGGATTTTTCAGGATCTGGTGAGCAGTACTTC

clone_size: few
d_call: TRBD2
cdr3_length: 15
j_call: TRBJ2-1
v_call: TRBV7-2
cdr3_aa: CASSYTAGEVHEQFF
cdr3_nt: TGTGCCAGCAGCTACACGGCGGGAGAGGTCCATGAGCAGTTCTTC

clone_size: many
d_call: TRBD1
cdr3_length: 16
j_call: TRBJ1-1
v_call: TRBV6-2/TRBV6-3
cdr3_aa: CASIEPRGQGSTEAFF
cdr3_nt: TGTGCCAGCATCGAACCGAGGGGACAGGGGAGCACTGAAGCTTTCTTT

clone_size: NA
d_call: NA
cdr3_length: 16
j_call: TRBJ1-3
v_call: TRBV7-9
cdr3_aa: CASSLAPVNSGNTIYF
cdr3_nt: TGTGCCAGCAGCTTAGCCCCGGTTAACTCTGGAAACACCATATATTTT

clone_size: NA
d_call: NA
cdr3_length: 15
j_call: TRBJ2-3
v_call: TRBV5-1
cdr3_aa: CASSPQTGVADTQYF
cdr3_nt: TGCGCCAGCAGCCCCCAGACGGGAGTGGCAGATACGCAGTATTTT

clone_size: NA
d_call: NA
cdr3_length: 13
j_call: TRBJ1-1
v_call: TRBV3-1
cdr3_aa: CASSQDGRDEAFF
cdr3_nt: TGTGCCAGCAGCCAAGATGGGCGAGATGAAGCTTTCTTT

clone_size: few
d_call: NA
cdr3_length: 14
j_call: TRBJ2-3
v_call: TRBV6-1
cdr3_aa: CASPSAPSPDTQYF
cdr3_nt: TGTGCCAGCCCTTCTGCCCCCTCCCCTGATACGCAGTATTTT

clone_size: few
d_call: NA
cdr3_length: 14
j_call: TRBJ2-7
v_call: TRBV29-1
cdr3_aa: CSVNSGSGETEQYF
cdr3_nt: TGCAGCGTCAATTCGGGTAGCGGAGAGACCGAGCAGTACTTC

clone_size: few
d_call: TRBD2
cdr3_length: 17
j_call: TRBJ2-1
v_call: TRBV12-3/TRBV12-4
cdr3_aa: CASGERDFPGSYNEQFF
cdr3_nt: TGTGCCAGCGGGGAGCGGGATTTCCCAGGATCCTACAATGAGCAGTTCTTC

clone_size: NA
d_call: TRBD1
cdr3_length: 14
j_call: TRBJ2-4
v_call: TRBV24-1
cdr3_aa: CATEETGVENIQYF
cdr3_nt: TGTGCCACCGAGGAGACAGGGGTGGAAAACATTCAGTACTTC

clone_size: NA
d_call: TRBD2
cdr3_length: 17
j_call: TRBJ2-1
v_call: TRBV3-1
cdr3_aa: CASSPGLAGVSYNEQFF
cdr3_nt: TGTGCCAGCAGCCCGGGACTAGCGGGGGTCTCCTACAATGAGCAGTTCTTC

clone_size: few
d_call: TRBD1
cdr3_length: 13
j_call: TRBJ2-7
v_call: TRBV20-1
cdr3_aa: CSAKPSGGHEQYF
cdr3_nt: TGCAGTGCTAAGCCATCAGGGGGCCACGAGCAGTACTTC

clone_size: NA
d_call: NA
cdr3_length: 15
j_call: TRBJ2-2
v_call: TRBV7-2
cdr3_aa: CASRLTRGDTGELFF
cdr3_nt: TGTGCCAGCAGACTAACAAGAGGGGACACCGGGGAGCTGTTTTTT

clone_size: NA
d_call: NA
cdr3_length: 13
j_call: TRBJ1-1
v_call: TRBV5-4
cdr3_aa: CASSQDMVLEAFF
cdr3_nt: TGTGCCAGCAGCCAGGACATGGTACTTGAAGCTTTCTTT

clone_size: NA
d_call: NA
cdr3_length: 17
j_call: TRBJ2-6
v_call: TRBV18
cdr3_aa: CASSQERAGSGANVLTF
cdr3_nt: TGTGCCAGCTCCCAGGAGAGGGCAGGCTCTGGGGCCAACGTCCTGACTTTC

clone_size: NA
d_call: NA
cdr3_length: 15
j_call: TRBJ2-2
v_call: TRBV15
cdr3_aa: CATSRRAADTGELFF
cdr3_nt: TGTGCCACCAGCAGACGGGCCGCTGACACCGGGGAGCTGTTTTTT

clone_size: NA
d_call: NA
cdr3_length: 13
j_call: TRBJ2-6
v_call: TRBV7-2
cdr3_aa: CASSGGGANVLTF
cdr3_nt: TGTGCCAGCAGCGGGGGAGGGGCCAACGTCCTGACTTTC

clone_size: NA
d_call: TRBD1
cdr3_length: 14
j_call: TRBJ1-2
v_call: TRBV5-1
cdr3_aa: CASSLGTGEYGYTF
cdr3_nt: TGCGCCAGCAGCTTAGGAACAGGGGAGTATGGCTACACCTTC

clone_size: NA
d_call: NA
cdr3_length: 12
j_call: TRBJ2-7
v_call: TRBV20-1
cdr3_aa: CSALMGPYEQYF
cdr3_nt: TGCAGTGCTCTAATGGGTCCCTACGAGCAGTATTTC

clone_size: NA
d_call: NA
cdr3_length: 15
j_call: TRBJ2-3
v_call: TRBV5-8
cdr3_aa: CASFRIRFPTDTQYF
cdr3_nt: TGTGCCAGCTTCCGAATCCGTTTTCCGACAGATACGCAGTATTTT

clone_size: few
d_call: TRBD1
cdr3_length: 17
j_call: TRBJ1-6
v_call: TRBV9
cdr3_aa: CASSAGTGGNTNSPLHF
cdr3_nt: TGTGCCAGCAGCGCCGGGACAGGGGGAAATACGAATTCACCCCTCCACTTT

clone_size: NA
d_call: NA
cdr3_length: 15
j_call: TRBJ2-2
v_call: TRBV7-8
cdr3_aa: CASSFPMGYTGELFF
cdr3_nt: TGTGCCAGCAGCTTCCCGATGGGGTACACCGGGGAGCTGTTTTTT

clone_size: NA
d_call: TRBD2
cdr3_length: 16
j_call: TRBJ2-3
v_call: TRBV12-3/TRBV12-4
cdr3_aa: CASSSIYSGRGDTQYF
cdr3_nt: TGTGCCAGCAGTTCAATCTATAGCGGGAGAGGCGATACGCAGTATTTT

clone_size: NA
d_call: TRBD1
cdr3_length: 17
j_call: TRBJ2-7
v_call: TRBV5-1
cdr3_aa: CASSLYASGQGSYEQYF
cdr3_nt: TGCGCCAGCAGCTTGTATGCTTCGGGACAGGGGTCCTACGAGCAGTACTTC

clone_size: NA
d_call: TRBD1
cdr3_length: 16
j_call: TRBJ2-7
v_call: TRBV7-2
cdr3_aa: CASSLEGTGTSYEQYF
cdr3_nt: TGTGCCAGCAGCTTAGAGGGGACAGGAACCTCCTACGAGCAGTACTTC

clone_size: few
d_call: TRBD1
cdr3_length: 12
j_call: TRBJ2-7
v_call: TRBV6-2/TRBV6-3
cdr3_aa: CASTDRAYEQYF
cdr3_nt: TGTGCCAGCACGGACAGGGCCTACGAGCAGTACTTC

clone_size: NA
d_call: NA
cdr3_length: 16
j_call: TRBJ2-7
v_call: TRBV7-3
cdr3_aa: CASSPSGTRGRIEQYF
cdr3_nt: TGTGCCAGCAGCCCCAGTGGGACGAGGGGCAGGATCGAGCAGTACTTC